The 6 T cell receptor beta chains in this list originate from one sample, sequenced in a study of type 1 regulatory T cells. Study-wide results and limits: Compared with non-Tr1 cells, Tr1 cells showed a narrower TCR repertoire.

No antigen has been assigned to these receptors. Using its own MiXCR run on the reads, TCRdb lists one record per CDR3 protein. The sample consists of tens of thousands of distinct CDR3 sequences, around 21% of them appearing once. Sequenced material: cultured type 1 regulatory T (Tr1) cells, either the whole culture or a sorted fraction (not recorded which). These receptors were taken from a human donor in good health.

This rearrangement joins TRBV12-3 or TRBV12-4 to TRBJ2-3; TRBD2 matches 8 bases. V trimming: 5 bases; J trimming: 1 base; junction bases outside the gene matches: 8. This CDR3 has 16 amino acids. The CDR3 here is CASSPKRGLGTDTQYF. The CDR3 DNA follows: TGTGCCAGCAGTCCCAAGCGGGGGCTAGGCACAGATACGCAGTATTTT.

By frequency in the sample, this clonotype is medium-sized. The chain employs TRBV7-9 and TRBJ1-6, with a tentative D call TRBD1 (5 bases). Per germline, CDR1 SEHNR and CDR2 FQNEAQ (reference sequence). CDR3 length: 13 amino acids. V shed 5 bases and J shed 6 bases, with 8 bases lying between them. For the CDR3, the DNA is TGTGCCAGCAGCCCCGGGGGTAATTCACCCCTCCACTTT. Protein: CASSPGGNSPLHF.

In this sample, this clonotype is medium-sized. The chain joins TRBV29-1 to TRBJ2-3, with TRBD2 identical over 10 bases. Trimming took 3 bases from V and 4 from J; bases not matched to a gene: 4. This CDR3 is built from 14 residues. CDR1 is SQVTM and CDR2 is ANQGSEA in the germline V gene. The CDR3 DNA sequence: TGCAGCGTTGACCTAGCGGGAGCTTCAGATACGCAGTATTTT. It is translated as CSVDLAGASDTQYF.

This chain joins TRBV29-1 and TRBJ2-5; TRBD1 agrees at 9 bases. The junction had 7 bases not matched to a gene; V was cut back by 4 bases and J by 7 bases. Germline lookup yields CDR1 SQVTM and CDR2 ANQGSEA. The CDR3 runs to 13 residues. CDR3 DNA sequence: TGCAGCGTTGCCCCGGGACAGGGAGTGACCCAGTACTTC. Amino acid sequence: CSVAPGQGVTQYF.

The table lists this clonotype with a few counts. This chain joins TRBV10-3 and TRBJ1-1, with D maybe TRBD1 (5 bases). Deletions cut 8 bases from V and 0 bases from J, with 10 bases between. This CDR3 is built from 13 residues. Germline V lookup: CDR1 ENHRY, CDR2 SYGVKD. The CDR3, as DNA: TGTGCCATCTCCGGGGGTATGAACACTGAAGCTTTCTTT. It encodes CAISGGMNTEAFF.

This clonotype was counted many times. The gene calls are TRBV18 and TRBJ1-2, with TRBD1 as a possible D gene (5 bases). Germline CDR1 and CDR2: KGHSH and LQKENI. The CDR3 has 16 amino acids. Trimming stripped 4 bases from V and 7 bases from J, with 22 bases between. The CDR3 DNA follows: TGTGCCAGCTCACGGGAACCGGGACCTTTCTTCGCTGGCTACACCTTC. As protein: CASSREPGPFFAGYTF.